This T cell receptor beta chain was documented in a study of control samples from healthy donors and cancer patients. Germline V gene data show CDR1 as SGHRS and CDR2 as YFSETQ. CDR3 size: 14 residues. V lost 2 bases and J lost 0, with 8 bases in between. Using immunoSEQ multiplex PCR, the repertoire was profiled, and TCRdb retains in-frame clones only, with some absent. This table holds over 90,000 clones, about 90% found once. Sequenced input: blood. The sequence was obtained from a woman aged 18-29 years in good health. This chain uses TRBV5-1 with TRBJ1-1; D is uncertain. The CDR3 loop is CASSFGRVNTEAFF. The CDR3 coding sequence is TGCGCCAGCAGCTTCGGCAGAGTGAACACTGAAGCTTTCTTT.